Presented here are 20 T cell receptor beta chains from one specimen sequenced in a study of beta chain features in type 1 diabetes. Study-level points and caveats: Shortening of TCRB CDR3s, moderate but significant, appeared in all four CD4+ subsets of Type 1 diabetes patients.

All of the isolated RNA was reverse transcribed, so expressed TCRB transcripts were sequenced. The protocol was immunoSEQ multiplex PCR, while the TCRdb copy is restricted to in-frame clones and leaves out a portion. The sample consists of 250,000 to 300,000 clones, roughly an eighth of them appearing once. Antigen specificity for these receptors is unknown. The sample comprised naive CD4+ T cells from blood. These receptors came from a man aged 25-45 years with type 1 diabetes.

CDR3: CASSSTGDEQYF. The CDR3 DNA sequence: TGCGCCAGCAGCTCCACAGGGGACGAGCAGTACTTC. This chain uses TRBV5-1 with TRBJ2-7; 7 nucleotides match TRBD1. Per germline, CDR1 SGHRS and CDR2 YFSETQ. CDR3 size: 12 residues. The J segment lost 5 bases and the V segment lost 3 bases, leaving 2 bases of the junction unmatched.

This clone has more than one count but fewer than ten. The chain combines TRBV7-9 with TRBJ2-1, with 13 bases identical to TRBD2. The CDR3 runs 18 residues. Looked up from germline, CDR1 is SEHNR and CDR2 is FQNEAQ (reference sequence). Trimming cost V 3 bases and J 1 base; bases outside gene matches: 6. CDR3 residues: CASSFTSGRAPSYNEQFF. CDR3 sequence (DNA): TGTGCCAGCAGCTTTACTAGCGGGAGGGCTCCGTCCTACAATGAGCAGTTCTTC. Combining the CDR3 with reference TRBV7-9 and TRBJ2-1 gives the whole variable domain DTGVSQNPRHKITKRGQNVTFRCDPISEHNRLYWYRQTLGQGPEFLTYFQNEAQLEKSRLLSDRFSAERPKGSFSTLEIQRTEQGDSAMYLCASSFTSGRAPSYNEQFFGPGTRLTVL.

V and J are TRBV28 and TRBJ1-2, with D maybe TRBD1 (6 bases). V shed 5 bases and J shed 6 bases, with 10 bases lying between them. Germline CDR1 and CDR2: MDHEN and SYDVKM. CDR3 size: 12 residues. In DNA, the CDR3 is TGTGCCAGCAGTCAGGGGTACGATGGCTACACCTTC. It is translated as CASSQGYDGYTF.

This chain uses TRBV7-9 with TRBJ1-4, with 7 bases matching TRBD1. The germline V gene encodes CDR1 SEHNR and CDR2 FQNEAQ (reference sequence). The CDR3 is 14 residues long. V shed 3 bases, J shed 3 bases, and the junction held 1 base outside the gene matches. The DNA for the CDR3 is TGTGCCAGCAGCTTGGGACAGTCTAATGAAAAACTGTTTTTT. This encodes CASSLGQSNEKLFF.

The sample holds a few counts of this clone. In DNA form, the CDR3 reads TGTGCCATCAGTGAAGGAAGCGGGAGGTGGGATGAGCAGTTCTTC. Residues: CAISEGSGRWDEQFF. The genes are TRBV10-3 and TRBJ2-1; TRBD2 aligns across 9 bases. CDR3 length: 15 residues. V was clipped by 3 bases and J by 8 bases; unmatched bases: 8. The germline V gene encodes CDR1 ENHRY and CDR2 SYGVKD.

The chain combines TRBV10-3 with TRBJ2-3; 11 positions agree with TRBD2. CDR1 is ENHRY and CDR2 is SYGVKD in the germline V gene. V gave up 7 bases and J gave up 4 bases; unmatched junction bases: 4. This CDR3 region has 14 residues. CDR3 sequence (DNA): TGTGCCATCAAGATGACTAGCGGGGCAGATACGCAGTATTTT. It is translated as CAIKMTSGADTQYF.

This clone was seen only a few times. The chain carries TRBV25-1 and TRBJ2-5, with D perhaps matching TRBD1 (6 bases). Germline V CDR1 and CDR2: MGHDK, SYGVNS. The CDR3 consists of 11 residues. The germline V and J ends were trimmed by 6 bases and 8 bases, with 10 bases remaining between them. The CDR3 nucleotides are TGTGCCAGCAGGGCAGGGGACACCCAGTACTTC. Translation: CASRAGDTQYF.

The chain couples TRBV28 to TRBJ1-3; D is uncertain. The CDR3 runs 13 residues. The germline CDR1 and CDR2 sequences are MDHEN and SYDVKM. V lost 7 bases to trimming and J lost 0 bases, with 7 bases between them. The CDR3 is CASMRYSGNTIYF. Here the CDR3 DNA reads TGTGCCAGCATGCGTTACTCTGGAAACACCATATATTTT.

This clone was counted only a few times. This CDR3 is also generated by other DNA sequences in the sample. The rearrangement uses TRBV4-3 and TRBJ1-1, with 10 positions matching TRBD1. Germline CDR1 and CDR2: LGHNA and YSLEER. Trimming removed 1 base from V and 5 bases from J; junction bases left unmatched: 4. This CDR3 has 15 residues. The CDR3 DNA reads as TGCGCCAGCAGCCAAGGACAGGGGGCGAGGACTGAAGCTTTCTTT. Its protein is CASSQGQGARTEAFF.

The chain combines TRBV2 with TRBJ2-3; 7 bases match TRBD2. The length of the CDR3 is 13 residues. V was clipped by 7 bases and J by 4 bases; unmatched bases: 5. CDR1 is SNHLY and CDR2 is FYNNEI in the germline V gene. CDR3 loop: CASKWEGSDTQYF. DNA of the CDR3: TGTGCCAGCAAATGGGAGGGGTCAGATACGCAGTATTTT.

The V gene is TRBV28, the J gene TRBJ2-1, with 9 bases identical to TRBD1. Germline V gene sequence: CDR1 MDHEN, CDR2 SYDVKM. The V gene end was trimmed by 10 bases and the J gene end by 7 bases; junction bases not matched to a gene: 5. The CDR3 is 12 amino acids. This CDR3 is CAIGTGRNEQFF. The DNA for the CDR3 is TGTGCCATCGGGACAGGGAGGAATGAGCAGTTCTTC.

This sequence joins TRBV5-1 and TRBJ2-7; tentatively, D is TRBD1 (5 bases). The CDR3 loop spans 12 amino acids. V was clipped by 5 bases and J by 2 bases, with 8 bases between them. Germline values: CDR1 SGHRS, CDR2 YFSETQ. In DNA form, the CDR3 reads TGCGCCAGCAGTATACAGGCCTACGAGCAGTACTTC. This gives the protein CASSIQAYEQYF.

There are a few counts of this clone. CDR3 sequence: CASSQSLGGGGGTGELFF. In nucleotides, the CDR3 is TGTGCCAGCAGCCAATCCCTCGGGGGGGGCGGTGGCACCGGGGAGCTGTTTTTT. The V gene is TRBV4-2, the J gene TRBJ2-2, with 8 bases aligning to TRBD2. V gave up 2 bases and J gave up 4 bases; unmatched junction bases: 12. CDR3 length equals 18 residues. Germline V gene lookup returns CDR1 LGHNA and CDR2 YNFKEQ.

J is TRBJ1-1 and V is TRBV30; possibly TRBD1 for D (5 bases). Trimming shortened V by 4 bases and J by 2 bases, and 14 bases separated the two germline ends. CDR3 size: 14 residues. Germline CDR1 GTSNPN, CDR2 SVGIG (reference sequence). Here the CDR3 reads CAWKERGSNTEAFF. The CDR3, as DNA: TGTGCCTGGAAAGAACGGGGGAGCAACACTGAAGCTTTCTTT.

The chain has TRBV7-2 and TRBJ2-7, with 8 bases matching TRBD2. V dropped 2 bases and J dropped 7; count of bases not matched to a gene: 7. CDR1 is SGHTA, CDR2 FQGNSA, per germline. This CDR3 is 14 amino acids long. CDR3 coding DNA: TGTGCCAGCAGCTTACGGACTAGCACAGGAGAGCAGTACTTC. Translated: CASSLRTSTGEQYF.

J is TRBJ2-5 and V is TRBV20-1; D gene ambiguous. Trimming pared 3 bases from V and 7 bases from J, leaving 9 bases between. Germline V gives CDR1 DFQATT, CDR2 SNEGSKA (reference sequence). The CDR3 is made up of 11 amino acids. The CDR3 DNA is TGCAGTGCTAGTAACTTTGGGACCCAGTACTTC. Its translation: CSASNFGTQYF.

This clone was seen only a few times. This chain joins TRBV25-1 and TRBJ2-1; TRBD2 matches 8 bases. V was clipped by 3 bases and J by 8 bases; unmatched bases: 6. This CDR3 has 14 residues. Germline V gene lookup returns CDR1 MGHDK and CDR2 SYGVNS. CDR3 nucleotides: TGTGCCAGCAGTGAGCCGGGGGGGGGTTATGAGCAGTTCTTC. The encoded protein is CASSEPGGGYEQFF.

Only a few counts were recorded for this clone. The chain combines TRBV28 with TRBJ2-1; D perhaps matches TRBD1 (6 bases). The CDR3 is 16 amino acids. Germline CDR1 is MDHEN and CDR2 is SYDVKM. Trimming shortened V by 5 bases and J by 1 base, and 15 bases separated the two germline ends. The CDR3 sequence is CASSLLQGPSYNEQFF. CDR3 in DNA: TGTGCCAGCAGTCTTCTACAGGGACCTTCCTACAATGAGCAGTTCTTC.

This clone was seen a few times. V is TRBV27 and J is TRBJ2-7; 9 bases are shared with TRBD1. This CDR3 is built from 15 residues. With V trimmed by 5 bases and J by 1 base, 6 bases remained unmatched. In germline, CDR1 is MNHEY, CDR2 SMNVEV (reference sequence). CDR3: CASSHRDRASYEQYF. CDR3 bases: TGTGCCAGCAGTCACCGGGACAGGGCGTCCTACGAGCAGTACTTC.

The J gene is TRBJ2-2, the V gene TRBV2; 13 bases are shared with TRBD2. Germline CDR1 and CDR2: SNHLY and FYNNEI. The CDR3 has 19 amino acids. V lost 6 bases and J lost 2; bases outside the gene matches: 12. CDR3 loop: CASSNPRTSGSVNTGELFF. CDR3 DNA sequence: TGTGCCAGCAGCAACCCGAGGACTAGCGGGAGCGTAAACACCGGGGAGCTGTTTTTT.